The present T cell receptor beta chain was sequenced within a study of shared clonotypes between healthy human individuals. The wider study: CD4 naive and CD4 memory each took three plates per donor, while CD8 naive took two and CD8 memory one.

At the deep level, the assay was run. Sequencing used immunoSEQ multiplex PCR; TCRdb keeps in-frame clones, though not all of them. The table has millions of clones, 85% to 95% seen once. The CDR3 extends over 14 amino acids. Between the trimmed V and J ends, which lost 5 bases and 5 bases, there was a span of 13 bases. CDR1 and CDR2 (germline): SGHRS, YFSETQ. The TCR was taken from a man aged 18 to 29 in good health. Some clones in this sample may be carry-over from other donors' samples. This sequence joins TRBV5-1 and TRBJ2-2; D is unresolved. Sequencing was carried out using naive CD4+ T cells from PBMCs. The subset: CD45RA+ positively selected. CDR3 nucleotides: TGCGCCAGCAGAAGTAAGGAGTGGACCGGGGAGCTGTTTTTT. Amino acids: CASRSKEWTGELFF.